The sequence of this T cell receptor beta chain was determined in a study of control samples from healthy donors and cancer patients. This clone was recorded only once. Germline V gene sequence: CDR1 KGHSH, CDR2 LQKENI. V lost 0 bases and J lost 1, with 0 bases in between. The CDR3 is 12 residues long. Measured with immunoSEQ multiplex PCR; TCRdb has only the in-frame clones, and not every one. The table lists about 180,000 clones, just over 90% of them singletons. The chain couples TRBV18 to TRBJ2-5; D is uncertain. The specimen sequenced was blood. This TCR was sampled from a man aged 30 to 39 in good health. This CDR3 reads CASSPPQETQYF. Written as DNA, the CDR3 is TGTGCCAGCTCACCACCCCAAGAGACCCAGTACTTC.